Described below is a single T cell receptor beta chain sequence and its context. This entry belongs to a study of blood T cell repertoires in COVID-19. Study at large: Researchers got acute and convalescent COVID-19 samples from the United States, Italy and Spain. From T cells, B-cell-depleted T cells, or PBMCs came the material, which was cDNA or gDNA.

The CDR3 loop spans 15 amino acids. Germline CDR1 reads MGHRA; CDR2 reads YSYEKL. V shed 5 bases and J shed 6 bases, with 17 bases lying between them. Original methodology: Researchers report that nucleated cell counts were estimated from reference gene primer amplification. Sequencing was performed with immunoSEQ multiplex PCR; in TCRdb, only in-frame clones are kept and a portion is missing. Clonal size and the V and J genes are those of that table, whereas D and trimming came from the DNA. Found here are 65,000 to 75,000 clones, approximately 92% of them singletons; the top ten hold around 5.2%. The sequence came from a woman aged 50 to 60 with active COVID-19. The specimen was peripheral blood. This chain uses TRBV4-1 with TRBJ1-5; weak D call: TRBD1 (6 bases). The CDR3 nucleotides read TGCGCCAGCAGCAACGGGGGCGGGGGGCCTCAGCCCCAGCATTTT. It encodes CASSNGGGGPQPQHF.